This T cell receptor beta chain is from a study of T-cell reconstitution after alpha-beta-depleted transplantation in children. Regarding the study as a whole: One year post-transplant, T-cell counts and diversity were largely derived from T cells produced anew. Alpha-beta T cells about two months after transplant reportedly derived from several hundred expanded graft clones.

This clonotype was seen a handful of times. The antigen remains unidentified. Germline loops: CDR1 SQVTM, CDR2 ANQGSEA. V dropped 7 bases and J dropped 4; count of bases not matched to a gene: 5. CDR3 length: 13 residues. Unique molecular identifiers were used in preparing the TCRbeta library. TCRdb itself ran the PCR reads through MiXCR, one entry per CDR3 protein. The table shows over 450,000 distinct CDR3 sequences, with about 10% occurring only once. The sequence derives from a child younger than 10 with inherited bone marrow failure, due to receive a stem cell transplant. The sequencing here drew on PBMCs, taken before TCRalphabeta/CD19-depleted stem cell transplant. The rearrangement uses TRBV29-1 and TRBJ2-1; the match to TRBD1 covers 9 bases. CDR3 DNA: TGCAGCGGCGGACAGGGGACGTACAATGAGCAGTTCTTC. It is translated as CSGGQGTYNEQFF.